Listed below are T cell receptor beta chains from one sample, sequenced in a study of vaccination and CD4 T cells after COVID-19. Each CDR3 protein gets one entry after TCRdb re-called the PCR reads with MiXCR. The repertoire holds about 14,000 distinct CDR3 sequences, with about 46% as singletons. These receptors' targets are unknown. The sample comprised CD4+ T cells from blood, cultured in vitro. These receptor sequences come from a human donor who had recovered from COVID-19. Each CDR3 is given with its conserved first and last residue. A D gene is named only where the DNA matches it firmly. Not all rows give a size; the values are once, few, many and, for expanded clones, a class.

size: few
J: TRBJ1-4
V: TRBV6-2/TRBV6-3
length: 19
D: -
DNA: TGTGCCAGCAGTAACGCCCCTCCATTCCTAACCGCAACTAATGAAAAACTGTTTTTT
CDR3: CASSNAPPFLTATNEKLFF

size: -
J: TRBJ1-5
V: TRBV20-1
length: 19
D: -
DNA: TGCAGTGCTAGAGATCCCCTGGGGGGTTCAGGGGTGGGCAATCAGCCCCAGCATTTT
CDR3: CSARDPLGGSGVGNQPQHF

size: -
J: TRBJ1-3
V: TRBV15
length: 13
D: -
DNA: TGTGCCACCAGCTCCAGGTTTGAAGGCACCATATATTTT
CDR3: CATSSRFEGTIYF

size: -
J: TRBJ2-3
V: TRBV5-1
length: 14
D: TRBD1
DNA: TGCGCCAGCTCGACAGGGGATAGCACAGATACGCAGTATTTT
CDR3: CASSTGDSTDTQYF

size: -
J: TRBJ1-1
V: TRBV29-1
length: 10
D: -
DNA: TGCAGCGTTGGGCTGACTGAAGCTTTCTTT
CDR3: CSVGLTEAFF

size: -
J: TRBJ2-2
V: TRBV6-5
length: 17
D: -
DNA: TGTGCCAGCAGTTACAACGGCTTAGCAGGGGACACCGGGGAGCTGTTTTTT
CDR3: CASSYNGLAGDTGELFF

size: few
J: TRBJ2-6
V: TRBV10-3
length: 17
D: TRBD1
DNA: TGTGCCATCAGTGAGTCAACAGGGGGCGCTGGGGCCAACGTCCTGACTTTC
CDR3: CAISESTGGAGANVLTF

size: -
J: TRBJ1-6
V: TRBV6-5
length: 15
D: -
DNA: TGTGCCAGCAGTTACTCTAAGGGTCTAGGTTCACCCCCCCACTTT
CDR3: CASSYSKGLGSPPHF

size: -
J: TRBJ1-1
V: TRBV30
length: 13
D: -
DNA: TGTGCCTGGAGTGTACTTCCAGGGACTGAAGCTTTCTTT
CDR3: CAWSVLPGTEAFF

size: few
J: TRBJ2-5
V: TRBV5-1
length: 12
D: -
DNA: TGCGCCAGCAGCCTAACCCAAGAGACCCAGTACTTC
CDR3: CASSLTQETQYF

size: -
J: TRBJ2-7
V: TRBV7-9
length: 16
D: TRBD1
DNA: TGTGCCAGCAGCTACCCGCTCGGGACAGGGTACTACGAGCAGTACTTC
CDR3: CASSYPLGTGYYEQYF

size: -
J: TRBJ2-2
V: TRBV19
length: 16
D: TRBD2
DNA: TGTGCCAGTAGTATGAGACTAGCGGGGGGAACCGGGGAGCTGTTTTTT
CDR3: CASSMRLAGGTGELFF

size: -
J: TRBJ2-3
V: TRBV19
length: 15
D: -
DNA: TGTGCCAGTAGTATAGGAGACAGAAGCACAGATACGCAGTATTTT
CDR3: CASSIGDRSTDTQYF

size: -
J: TRBJ2-7
V: TRBV21-1
length: 16
D: -
DNA: TGTGCCAGCAGCGATGGGAGACGGTCCTACGGGTACGAGCAGTACTTC
CDR3: CASSDGRRSYGYEQYF

size: -
J: TRBJ2-5
V: TRBV21-1
length: 14
D: -
DNA: TGTGCCAGCAGCAAAGCTGCGGGGTTGGAGACCCAGTACTTC
CDR3: CASSKAAGLETQYF

size: -
J: TRBJ1-2
V: TRBV2
length: 14
D: -
DNA: TGTGCCAGCAGTGGAGACAGCTCGGTCTATGGCTACACCTTC
CDR3: CASSGDSSVYGYTF

size: -
J: TRBJ2-2
V: TRBV12-5
length: 16
D: TRBD2
DNA: TGTGCTAGTGGTCCGCAGCGGGGGGGAGACACCGGGGAGCTGTTTTTT
CDR3: CASGPQRGGDTGELFF

size: -
J: TRBJ1-5
V: TRBV4-1
length: 16
D: -
DNA: TGCGCCAGCAGCCAAACCGGGCTGAATAGCAATCAGCCCCAGCATTTT
CDR3: CASSQTGLNSNQPQHF